This T cell receptor beta chain emerged from a study of early T cells in non-severe SARS-CoV-2 infection. In its sample, this clonotype was seen many times. Trimming cost V 8 bases and J 0 bases; bases outside gene matches: 10. Germline V gene lookup returns CDR1 GTSNPN and CDR2 SVGIG (reference sequence). The CDR3 contains 16 residues. From the 5' RACE reads, TCRdb called clonotypes with MiXCR, one entry per CDR3 protein. The table shows more than 80,000 distinct CDR3 sequences, with approximately 10% occurring only once. The chain couples TRBV30 to TRBJ2-6, with 7 bases matching TRBD1. The sequencing sample was made of whole blood. The receptor's source is an adult who was a healthcare worker with PCR-confirmed SARS-CoV-2 infection or an uninfected control (not recorded which). The CDR3 here is CAGNRGFFSGANVLTF. The CDR3 coding sequence is TGTGCCGGAAACAGGGGCTTCTTCTCTGGGGCCAACGTCCTGACTTTC.